These 12 T cell receptor beta chains share one sample of origin, sequenced in a study of OX40 agonist ivuxolimab in advanced cancers. Produced via immunoSEQ multiplex PCR; TCRdb's table is partial and in-frame only. The profile covers 72,000 or so clones, with roughly 84% appearing a single time and roughly 0.25% taken by the ten largest. The source was CD4+ or CD8+ T cells sorted from blood, collected in a trial of the OX40 agonist ivuxolimab. These receptors were obtained from an adult with an advanced solid tumor such as melanoma, head and neck, liver or kidney cancer.

The chain recombines TRBV5-1 with TRBJ2-1, with 8 bases lining up with TRBD2. This CDR3 is 14 amino acids long. CDR1 and CDR2 from the germline V gene are SGHRS and YFSETQ. Germline trimming cut 1 base from V and 3 bases from J; bases unmatched to any gene: 0. This chain's CDR3 is CASSLLAGYNEQFF. CDR3 DNA sequence: TGCGCCAGCAGCTTGCTAGCGGGCTACAATGAGCAGTTCTTC.

The V and J genes are TRBV5-8 and TRBJ2-1; D gene uncertain. The CDR3 length is 13 residues. Trimming removed 3 bases at V and 1 base at J, with 5 bases between. CDR1 is SGHTS and CDR2 is YDEGEE in the germline V gene. The chain's CDR3 is CASSSPSYNEQFF. In nucleotides, the CDR3 is TGTGCCAGCAGCTCCCCATCCTACAATGAGCAGTTCTTC.

The rearrangement joins TRBV7-2 to TRBJ2-3; 9 bases are a match to TRBD2. V gave up 5 bases and J gave up 7 bases; unmatched junction bases: 13. The CDR3 extends over 16 amino acids. From germline, CDR1 is SGHTA and CDR2 FQGNSA. The CDR3 loop is CASSPRSAGGSNTQYF. The CDR3 bases are TGTGCCAGCAGCCCACGCTCAGCGGGAGGCTCGAATACGCAGTATTTT.

This chain links TRBV19 with TRBJ2-2, with TRBD2 as a possible D gene (6 bases). Germline V CDR1 and CDR2: LNHDA, SQIVND (reference sequence). The V gene lost 5 bases and the J gene lost 8 bases, with 18 bases spanning the gap. CDR3 length: 15 residues. The CDR3 sequence is CASSVGTLSRGELFF. CDR3 DNA: TGTGCCAGTAGTGTGGGGACTCTGAGTAGAGGGGAGCTGTTTTTT. Full variable domain (rest looked up from reference TRBV19 and TRBJ2-2): DGGITQSPKYLFRKEGQNVTLSCEQNLNHDAMYWYRQDPGQGLRLIYYSQIVNDFQKGDIAEGYSVSREKKESFPLTVTSAQKNPTAFYLCASSVGTLSRGELFFGEGSRLTVL.

The rearrangement links TRBV14 to TRBJ1-1; unclear D gene. This CDR3 has 13 residues. V lost 4 bases to trimming and J lost 3 bases, with 9 bases between them. Germline CDR1 and CDR2: SGHDN and FVKESK. CDR3 region: CASSRGPHTEAFF. CDR3 sequence (DNA): TGTGCCAGCAGCCGTGGACCGCACACTGAAGCTTTCTTT.

This clone was seen a handful of times. The chain couples TRBV25-1 to TRBJ1-1, with 7 positions matching TRBD1. CDR1 MGHDK and CDR2 SYGVNS come from the germline V gene. This CDR3 has 13 amino acids. J gave up 8 bases and V 6 bases, and 9 bases lay outside the gene matches. This CDR3 is CASRDTGEIEAFF. The CDR3 DNA reads TGTGCCAGCAGGGATACAGGGGAGATCGAAGCTTTCTTT.

The CDR3 loop reads CASSPGTSGSNEQFF. The CDR3 DNA sequence: TGTGCCAGCAGTCCAGGGACTAGCGGGAGCAATGAGCAGTTCTTC. The chain has TRBV5-6 and TRBJ2-1; 14 bases map to TRBD2. Germline CDR1 reads SGHDT; CDR2 reads YYEEEE. V shed 5 bases, J shed 6 bases, and the junction held 4 bases outside the gene matches. The CDR3 runs to 15 residues.

This clone was recorded a few times. J is TRBJ2-7 and V is TRBV4-2; TRBD2 is a possible D gene (5 bases). The CDR3 has 20 residues. The V gene lost 4 bases and the J gene lost 3 bases, with 31 bases spanning the gap. Germline lookup yields CDR1 LGHNA and CDR2 YNFKEQ. The CDR3 nucleotides read TGTGCCAGCAGCCTCCTTGCCCCCCGGGAAAAACGGGTCTCCGACTACGAGCAGTACTTC. This translates into CASSLLAPREKRVSDYEQYF.

The chain joins TRBV6-8 to TRBJ2-7; a possible D gene is TRBD2 (6 bases). This CDR3 has 12 residues. V was clipped by 3 bases and J by 11 bases, with 14 bases between them. The germline V gene has CDR1 MNHGY and CDR2 SAAAGT. CDR3 nucleotide sequence: TGTGCCAGCAGTTATCCGAGACTAGAGAAGTACTTC. It specifies CASSYPRLEKYF.

The chain couples TRBV9 to TRBJ2-7; unclear D gene. CDR1 SGDLS and CDR2 YYNGEE come from the germline V gene. V gave up 0 bases and J gave up 0 bases, with 34 bases separating them. The CDR3 length is 23 residues. The CDR3 region has the DNA TGTGCCAGCAGCGTAGCCCCCAATCCGCCAGGCACCCCCGCCCGGCGTAGCTCCTACGAGCAGTACTTC. This gives the protein CASSVAPNPPGTPARRSSYEQYF.

The CDR3 reads CASSLAGGGNEQFF. Here the CDR3 DNA reads TGTGCCAGCAGCTTAGCAGGGGGTGGCAATGAGCAGTTCTTC. The rearrangement links TRBV7-9 to TRBJ2-1; D may be TRBD1 (6 bases). V lost 0 bases and J 6 bases, leaving 9 bases between the germline ends. Germline lookup yields CDR1 SEHNR and CDR2 FQNEAQ (reference sequence). The CDR3 is 14 amino acids.

This clone was seen once. The chain carries TRBV5-1 and TRBJ2-1; D is ambiguous. Germline CDR1 reads SGHRS; CDR2 reads YFSETQ. The V end was cut by 1 base, the J end by 9 bases, with 8 bases between. This CDR3 is built from 12 residues. As DNA, the CDR3 is TGCGCCAGCAGCTTGAGCCCCTCTGAGCAGTTCTTC. This gives the protein CASSLSPSEQFF. Together with reference TRBV5-1 and TRBJ2-1, the CDR3 gives the full variable domain: KAGVTQTPRYLIKTRGQQVTLSCSPISGHRSVSWYQQTPGQGLQFLFEYFSETQRNKGNFPGRFSGRQFSNSRSEMNVSTLELGDSALYLCASSLSPSEQFFGPGTRLTVL.